The entry that follows covers one T cell receptor (beta chain) sequence. Its antigen is unknown. This sample was taken from a study of siplizumab effects on memory and regulatory T cells. Some clones are missing from TCRdb's copy, which holds only in-frame ones; the method was immunoSEQ multiplex PCR. The table includes some 62,000 clones, around 80% detected once. Sequenced unstimulated subsets in a few donor pairs: CD4+ naive, CD4+ memory, CD8+ naive, CD8+ effector memory, CD8+ TEMRA. General observations from the study: Naive versus memory phenotype went unassigned for roughly 75-97% of proliferating CD4+ or CD8+ clones.

CDR3 length: 15 residues. Germline CDR1 and CDR2: MNHNS and SASEGT. V lost 2 bases to trimming and J lost 0 bases, with 11 bases between them. The sequence was obtained from a human donor in good health. The chain has TRBV6-1 and TRBJ2-7; D remains ambiguous. The sample comprised memory CD4+ T cells sorted from blood. CDR3 sequence (DNA): TGTGCCAGCAGTGAACGGCGGTTAAGCTCCTACGAGCAGTACTTC. The encoded protein is CASSERRLSSYEQYF.